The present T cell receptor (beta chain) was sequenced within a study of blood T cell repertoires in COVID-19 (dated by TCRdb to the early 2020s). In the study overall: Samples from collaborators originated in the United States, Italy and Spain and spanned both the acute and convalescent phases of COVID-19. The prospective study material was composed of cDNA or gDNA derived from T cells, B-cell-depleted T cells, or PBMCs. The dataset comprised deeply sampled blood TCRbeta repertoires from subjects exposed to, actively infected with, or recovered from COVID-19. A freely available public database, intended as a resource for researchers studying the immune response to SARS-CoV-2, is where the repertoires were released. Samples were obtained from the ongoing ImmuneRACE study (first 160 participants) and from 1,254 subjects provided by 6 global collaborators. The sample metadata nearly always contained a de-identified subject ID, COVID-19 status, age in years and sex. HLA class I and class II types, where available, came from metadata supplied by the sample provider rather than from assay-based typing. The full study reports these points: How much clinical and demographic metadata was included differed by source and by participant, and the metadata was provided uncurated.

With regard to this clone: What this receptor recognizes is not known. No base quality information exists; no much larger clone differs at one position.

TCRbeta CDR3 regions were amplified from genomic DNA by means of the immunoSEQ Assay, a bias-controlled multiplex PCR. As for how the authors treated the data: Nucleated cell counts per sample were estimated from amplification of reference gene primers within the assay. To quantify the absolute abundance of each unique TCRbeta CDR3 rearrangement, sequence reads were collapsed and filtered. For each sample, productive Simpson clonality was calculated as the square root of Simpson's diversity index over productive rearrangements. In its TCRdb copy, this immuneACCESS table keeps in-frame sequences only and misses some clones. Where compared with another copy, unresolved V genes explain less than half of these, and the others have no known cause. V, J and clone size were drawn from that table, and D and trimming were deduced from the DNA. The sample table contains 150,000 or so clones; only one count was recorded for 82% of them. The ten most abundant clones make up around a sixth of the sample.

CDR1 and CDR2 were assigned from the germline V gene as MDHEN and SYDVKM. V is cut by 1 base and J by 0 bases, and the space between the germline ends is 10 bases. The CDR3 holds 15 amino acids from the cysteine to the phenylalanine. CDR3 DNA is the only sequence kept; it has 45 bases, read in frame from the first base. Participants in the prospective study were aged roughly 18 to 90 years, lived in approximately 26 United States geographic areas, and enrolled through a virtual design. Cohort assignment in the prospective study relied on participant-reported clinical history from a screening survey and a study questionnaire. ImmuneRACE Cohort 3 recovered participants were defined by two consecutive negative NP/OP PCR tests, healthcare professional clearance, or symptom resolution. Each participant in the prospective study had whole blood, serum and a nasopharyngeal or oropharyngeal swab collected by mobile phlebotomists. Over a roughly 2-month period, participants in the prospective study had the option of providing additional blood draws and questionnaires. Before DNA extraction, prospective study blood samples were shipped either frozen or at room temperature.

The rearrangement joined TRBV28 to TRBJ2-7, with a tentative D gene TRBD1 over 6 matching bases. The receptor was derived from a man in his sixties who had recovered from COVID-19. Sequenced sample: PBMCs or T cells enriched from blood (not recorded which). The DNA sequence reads TGTGCCAGCAGTTTATCTCTGGACAGCTCCTACGAGCAGTACTTC. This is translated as CASSLSLDSSYEQYF.